This T cell receptor beta chain was sequenced in a study of blood T cell repertoires in COVID-19. About the study: Material from acute and convalescent COVID-19 was sourced from the United States, Italy and Spain. Sample material is recorded as cDNA or gDNA derived from T cells, B-cell-depleted T cells, or PBMCs.

Under the authors' procedure: The assay estimated nucleated cells by amplifying reference gene primers. The protocol was immunoSEQ multiplex PCR, while the TCRdb copy is restricted to in-frame clones and leaves out a portion. V and J calls and clone size are those listed in that table; D and trimming were worked out from the DNA. The sample lists approximately 72,000 clones, around nine tenths occurring once. The junction had 12 bases not matched to a gene; V was cut back by 5 bases and J by 5 bases. CDR1 is SGHKS and CDR2 is YYEKEE in the germline V gene (reference sequence). This CDR3 comprises 16 residues.

The clonotype was recovered from a woman aged 55-70 years with acute or convalescent COVID-19. The V and J genes are TRBV5-5 and TRBJ2-3; 9 bases align to TRBD2. Sequencing input: peripheral blood. CDR3 amino acids: CASSLGYSGGLDTQYF. The CDR3 nucleotides read TGTGCCAGCAGTCTGGGGTATAGCGGGGGACTAGATACGCAGTATTTT.